This TCR beta chain was obtained from a study of regulatory T cells in long-lasting Graves disease. The time point here: persistent/refractory GD, antithyroid drugs over 5 years with positive TRAb. PBMC RNA served as the TCR library source. To note about this clonotype: With a much larger clone just one base away, this may be a read error.

CDR1 is MDHEN and CDR2 is SYDVKM in the germline V gene. The length of the CDR3 is 12 residues. Building of the TCR beta libraries involved iRepertoire HTBI primers and Arm-PCR of CDR3 regions. TCRdb passed the multiplex PCR reads through MiXCR, listing each CDR3 protein once. The sample has about 470,000 distinct CDR3 sequences; 20% are singletons. The sample in question was peripheral blood mononuclear cells (PBMCs), obtained when the disease was refractory, from a patient treated with antithyroid drugs. The sequence derives from a female donor with Graves disease. This sequence joins TRBV28 and TRBJ2-4; D perhaps matches TRBD2 (6 bases). The CDR3 reads CAGSPLGLSQYF. Here the CDR3 DNA reads TGTGCCGGCAGCCCTCTGGGACTTTCTCAGTACTTC.